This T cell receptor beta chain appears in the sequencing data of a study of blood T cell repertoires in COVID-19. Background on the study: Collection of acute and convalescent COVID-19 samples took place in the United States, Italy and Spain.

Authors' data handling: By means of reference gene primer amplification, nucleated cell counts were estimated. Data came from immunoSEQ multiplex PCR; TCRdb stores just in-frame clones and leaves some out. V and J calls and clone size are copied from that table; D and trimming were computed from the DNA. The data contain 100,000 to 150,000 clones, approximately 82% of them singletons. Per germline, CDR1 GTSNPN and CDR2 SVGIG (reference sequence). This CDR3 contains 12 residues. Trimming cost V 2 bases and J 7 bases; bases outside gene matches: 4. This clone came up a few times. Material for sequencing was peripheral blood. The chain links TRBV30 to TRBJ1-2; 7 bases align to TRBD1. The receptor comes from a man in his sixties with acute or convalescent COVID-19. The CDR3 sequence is CAWSLGTVGYTF. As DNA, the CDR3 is TGTGCCTGGAGTTTAGGGACAGTTGGCTACACCTTC.